The 9 T cell receptor beta chains given below trace back to one sample, sequenced in a study of metastatic and nonmetastatic thyroid tumors. Each patient went into thyroid surgery without having received any treatment. TCRdb reanalyzed the PCR reads with MiXCR. There are more than 20,000 clones in the sample; 10% to 15% occur only once, and 4.9% lies in the top ten. The sequenced material came from blood. The origin of the receptors is a female donor with papillary thyroid cancer or a benign thyroid nodule (not recorded which). Some clones in this sample may be carry-over from other donors' samples.

This clone was detected only a few times. J is TRBJ1-2 and V is TRBV20-1; D possibly corresponds to TRBD1 (6 bases). Germline loops: CDR1 DFQATT, CDR2 SNEGSKA (reference sequence). Trimming took 7 bases from V and 3 from J, leaving 18 bases between them. CDR3 length: 14 amino acids. CDR3 sequence (DNA): TGCAGTGTCCTACATGGGGGCGCGGACTATGGCTACACCTTC. This gives the protein CSVLHGGADYGYTF.

This clone occurred many times. The gene calls are TRBV11-2 and TRBJ2-3; D possibly matches TRBD1 or TRBD2 (5 bases each). Per the germline V gene, CDR1 is SGHAT and CDR2 is FQNNGV. There are 15 residues in the CDR3. V lost 0 bases and J lost 6, with 13 bases in between. The CDR3, as DNA: TGTGCCAGCAGCTTAGAGGGGGTCCGATGGGATACGCAGTATTTT. As protein: CASSLEGVRWDTQYF.

This clone was counted at least ten times. The chain couples TRBV6-2 or TRBV6-3 to TRBJ2-7; 11 bases match TRBD1. Unmatched junction bases numbered 3, after V lost 2 bases and J lost 3 bases. This CDR3 has 15 amino acids. In germline, CDR1 is MNHEY, CDR2 SVGEGT. CDR3 protein: CASSYDGTGGYEQYF. DNA for the CDR3: TGTGCCAGCAGTTACGATGGGACAGGGGGCTACGAGCAGTACTTC.

By sample share, this clone is medium-sized (0.01 to 0.1%). V and J are TRBV6-1 and TRBJ2-7, with D perhaps matching TRBD1 (6 bases). Trimming took 10 bases from V and 5 from J, leaving 12 bases between them. Germline CDR1 MNHNS, CDR2 SASEGT. The CDR3 spans 11 residues. The CDR3 coding sequence is TGTGCCACCATCAGGGGAAACGAGCAGTACTTC. Its protein product is CATIRGNEQYF.

The chain combines TRBV19 with TRBJ2-1; a possible D gene is TRBD1 (6 bases). This CDR3 comprises 15 residues. Trimming took 3 bases from V and 4 from J, leaving 13 bases between them. Germline CDR1 reads LNHDA; CDR2 reads SQIVND (reference sequence). The CDR3 protein is CASSMWGPLYNEQFF. The CDR3 DNA reads TGTGCCAGTAGTATGTGGGGGCCCTTATACAATGAGCAGTTCTTC.

This clone was detected ten times or more. V and J are TRBV7-2 and TRBJ1-2; D gene unclear. V was shortened by 0 bases and J by 0 bases, with 8 bases between the two germline ends. This CDR3 region has 15 residues. Germline V gene lookup returns CDR1 SGHTA and CDR2 FQGNSA. CDR3 in DNA: TGTGCCAGCAGCTTAGCAGCGATTTCTAACTATGGCTACACCTTC. It codes for CASSLAAISNYGYTF.

This clone was counted ten times or more. The rearrangement uses TRBV6-5 and TRBJ2-1; D unclear. CDR1 and CDR2 from the germline V gene are MNHEY and SVGAGI. The CDR3 covers 16 residues. Trimming cost V 0 bases and J 5 bases, with 14 bases left between them. This chain's CDR3 is CASSYSLTTGDNEQFF. In DNA form, the CDR3 reads TGTGCCAGCAGTTACTCTTTAACAACCGGAGACAATGAGCAGTTCTTC.

In its sample, this clone was seen many times. The chain combines TRBV6-5 with TRBJ2-1; D gene ambiguous. CDR3 length: 14 amino acids. Germline V gives CDR1 MNHEY, CDR2 SVGAGI. V was shortened by 2 bases and J by 6 bases, with 11 bases between the two germline ends. This chain's CDR3 is CASSYDRAPNEQFF. In DNA, the CDR3 is TGTGCCAGCAGTTACGATAGGGCCCCCAATGAGCAGTTCTTC.

In this sample, this clone is medium-sized. The chain employs TRBV5-1 and TRBJ2-7, with unresolved D. The CDR3 spans 14 residues. Germline loops: CDR1 SGHRS, CDR2 YFSETQ. V was clipped by 0 bases and J by 2 bases, with 9 bases between them. The CDR3 protein is CASSLDPDAYEQYF. DNA for the CDR3: TGCGCCAGCAGCTTGGATCCAGACGCCTACGAGCAGTACTTC.